These 9 T cell receptor beta chains came from one sample sequenced in a study of T cells after yellow fever vaccination. Via MiXCR, TCRdb re-called the 5' RACE reads, giving one row per CDR3 protein. Of about 340,000 distinct CDR3 sequences detected, around 12% appear once; the ten largest clones hold about 3%. The material was CD4+ T cells sorted from PBMCs, obtained 15 days after the yellow fever booster vaccination. These receptors all stem from a man aged 18 to 29 who received the YFV17D yellow fever vaccine.

This chain joins TRBV6-5 and TRBJ2-2, with D perhaps assigned TRBD1 or TRBD2 (5 bases each). Germline CDR1 is MNHEY and CDR2 is SVGAGI. Trimming removed 7 bases at V and 0 bases at J, with 18 bases between. The CDR3 consists of 17 residues. CDR3 sequence: CASIGWTGAPNTGELFF. The CDR3, as DNA: TGTGCCAGCATAGGATGGACCGGGGCTCCGAACACCGGGGAGCTGTTTTTT.

Details on this clonotype: The junction departs from the called germline gene at one end, perhaps through a read error. This sequence joins TRBV4-2 and TRBJ2-5; weak D call: TRBD1 (5 bases). CDR1 LGHNA and CDR2 YNFKEQ come from the germline V gene. CDR3 length: 16 amino acids. CDR3 protein: CASTQGGGAGQETQYF. DNA of the CDR3: TGTGCCAGCACCCAAGGTGGTGGGGCCGGACAAGAGACCCAGTACTTC.

The V call is TRBV18, the J call TRBJ1-1; D not resolved. CDR1 and CDR2 from the germline V gene are KGHSH and LQKENI. This CDR3 has 16 amino acids. Trimming cost V 3 bases and J 1 base, with 15 bases left between them. CDR3 bases: TGTGCCAGCTCACCGGGTAGTCCCAGGACGAACACTGAAGCTTTCTTT. Encoded protein: CASSPGSPRTNTEAFF.

This clonotype has at least ten counts. V is TRBV12-3 or TRBV12-4 and J is TRBJ2-5; D is perhaps TRBD1 or TRBD2 (5 bases each). Trimming removed 6 bases at V and 4 bases at J, with 15 bases between. This CDR3 comprises 14 residues. The CDR3 bases are TGTGCCAGCAGCCCCCGGGACGGGACAGAGACCCAGTACTTC. Its protein product is CASSPRDGTETQYF.

This clonotype was counted only a few times. In nucleotides, the CDR3 is TGTGCCAGCAGCAAGACAGGTCCACCCCTCCACTTT. It encodes CASSKTGPPLHF. V is TRBV7-9 and J is TRBJ1-6; a weak D match, TRBD1 (6 bases). Trimming left V 5 bases short and J 11 bases short, with 10 bases between. The CDR3 consists of 12 residues. Looked up from germline, CDR1 is SEHNR and CDR2 is FQNEAQ (reference sequence).

The chain uses TRBV2 and TRBJ2-1, with D uncertain. From germline, CDR1 is SNHLY and CDR2 FYNNEI. V gave up 2 bases and J gave up 1 base, with 12 bases separating them. CDR3 length: 16 residues. CDR3 sequence: CASSEYPHQSYNEQFF. The CDR3 DNA is TGTGCCAGCAGTGAATATCCCCACCAATCCTACAATGAGCAGTTCTTC.

This clonotype was seen ten or more times. This rearrangement joins TRBV4-3 to TRBJ2-1; TRBD2 is a possible D gene (7 bases). V lost 1 base and J lost 7, with 11 bases in between. The CDR3 totals 14 residues. In germline, CDR1 is LGHNA, CDR2 YSLEER. CDR3 sequence reads: CASSQVGGRNEQFF. CDR3 in DNA: TGCGCCAGCAGCCAAGTCGGGGGGCGAAATGAGCAGTTCTTC.

The chain links TRBV14 to TRBJ2-4; TRBD1 agrees at 7 bases. The CDR3 is 13 amino acids. V lost 3 bases and J lost 7; bases outside the gene matches: 3. CDR1 and CDR2 (germline): SGHDN, FVKESK. The CDR3 spells CASSHSQGNIQYF. CDR3 DNA sequence: TGTGCCAGCAGCCACTCACAGGGGAACATTCAGTACTTC. Variable domain in full (rest from reference TRBV14 and TRBJ2-4): EAGVTQFPSHSVIEKGQTVTLRCDPISGHDNLYWYRRVMGKEIKFLLHFVKESKQDESGMPNNRFLAERTGGTYSTLKVQPAELEDSGVYFCASSHSQGNIQYFGAGTRLSVL.

V gene TRBV7-2 combines with J gene TRBJ2-4; TRBD2 agrees at 15 bases. The germline gives CDR1 SGHTA, CDR2 FQGNSA. The junction had 9 bases not matched to a gene; V was cut back by 5 bases and J by 7 bases. The CDR3 is made up of 17 amino acids. CDR3 protein: CASSAGTSGGSANIQYF. For the CDR3, the DNA is TGTGCCAGCAGCGCCGGGACTAGCGGGGGGTCCGCGAACATTCAGTACTTC. Drawing the rest from reference TRBV7-2 and TRBJ2-4, the complete variable domain is GAGVSQSPSNKVTEKGKDVELRCDPISGHTALYWYRQSLGQGLEFLIYFQGNSAPDKSGLPSDRFSAERTGGSVSTLTIQRTQQEDSAVYLCASSAGTSGGSANIQYFGAGTRLSVL.